Listed here are 31 T cell receptor beta chains from one sample, sequenced in a study of shared clonotypes between healthy human individuals. Sequenced by immunoSEQ multiplex PCR; TCRdb stores in-frame clones only, minus some. Of more than 2,000,000 clones in the sample, over 85% were seen once. Sequenced input: naive CD4+ T cells from PBMCs. Stated subset: CD45RA+ positively selected. These receptor sequences come from a man younger than 35 in good health. Some clones in this sample may be carry-over from other donors' samples.

V and J are TRBV7-2 and TRBJ1-1; D remains unclear. V lost 2 bases and J 5 bases, leaving 15 bases between the germline ends. The CDR3 spans 15 residues. Per germline, CDR1 SGHTA and CDR2 FQGNSA. CDR3 sequence: CASSLLGRVVTEAFF. The CDR3 coding sequence is TGTGCCAGCAGCTTATTGGGGAGGGTGGTAACTGAAGCTTTCTTT.

The genes are TRBV6-6 and TRBJ1-2; TRBD1 might be the D (5 bases). The length of the CDR3 is 14 residues. The V and J ends lost 2 bases and 7 bases respectively, with 14 bases between them. Germline loops: CDR1 MNHNY, CDR2 SVGAGI (reference sequence). CDR3 nucleotides: TGTGCCAGCAGTTACCCAGGGATCCTGGGTGGCTACACCTTC. As protein: CASSYPGILGGYTF.

The chain couples TRBV5-6 to TRBJ2-7, with D perhaps being TRBD1 or TRBD2 (6 bases each). With 4 bases removed from V and 7 bases from J, the gap between germline ends came to 15 bases. Germline assignment: CDR1 SGHDT and CDR2 YYEEEE. There are 13 residues in the CDR3. In DNA form, the CDR3 reads TGTGCCAGCAGCCAAACACAGGGAGGAGAGCAGTACTTC. Protein: CASSQTQGGEQYF.

The chain employs TRBV7-8 and TRBJ2-5; D ambiguous. The V and J ends lost 2 bases and 7 bases respectively, with 20 bases between them. This CDR3 has 16 amino acids. Germline CDR1 SGHVS, CDR2 FQNEAQ. Here the CDR3 reads CASSLTQDVGWATQYF. DNA of the CDR3: TGTGCCAGCAGCTTAACCCAGGACGTAGGATGGGCGACCCAGTACTTC.

This chain links TRBV19 with TRBJ2-1; maybe TRBD1 (5 bases). Germline V CDR1 and CDR2: LNHDA, SQIVND (reference sequence). V lost 3 bases, J lost 7 bases, and 16 bases lay in between. The CDR3 runs 15 residues. The CDR3 here is CASSIGPEGVNEQFF. Here the CDR3 DNA reads TGTGCCAGTAGTATTGGGCCCGAAGGGGTGAATGAGCAGTTCTTC.

The rearrangement uses TRBV4-2 and TRBJ2-3; the match to TRBD2 covers 7 bases. The germline gives CDR1 LGHNA, CDR2 YNFKEQ. Losses at the gene ends were 4 bases for V and 4 bases for J; bases not matched to a gene: 14. CDR3 length: 17 amino acids. DNA for the CDR3: TGTGCCAGCAGCCTAATAGTTCGCGGGAGAGTGGCAGATACGCAGTATTTT. As protein: CASSLIVRGRVADTQYF.

The gene calls are TRBV28 and TRBJ1-4, with D possibly matching TRBD1 (6 bases). V dropped 4 bases and J dropped 4 bases, with 13 bases sitting between them. Germline V lookup: CDR1 MDHEN, CDR2 SYDVKM. This CDR3 comprises 15 residues. Written as DNA, the CDR3 is TGTGCCAGCAGTTACTCGACAGGACTTAATGAAAAACTGTTTTTT. Translated: CASSYSTGLNEKLFF.

DNA of the CDR3: TGCAGCGTTGCCTCAAGGACGCGGGAGACCCAGTACTTC. Its translation: CSVASRTRETQYF. The V and J genes are TRBV29-1 and TRBJ2-5; D not certain. CDR1 and CDR2 from the germline V gene are SQVTM and ANQGSEA. The V end lost 4 bases, the J end lost 5 bases, and 14 bases lay between the germline ends. CDR3 length: 13 amino acids. Full variable domain (missing parts from reference TRBV29-1 and TRBJ2-5): SAVISQKPSRDICQRGTSLTIQCQVDSQVTMMFWYRQQPGQSLTLIATANQGSEATYESGFVIDKFPISRPNLTFSTLTVSNMSPEDSSIYLCSVASRTRETQYFGPGTRLLVL.

CDR3 DNA sequence: TGTGCCTACAGACTAGCGGGGTTCACAGATACGCAGTATTTT. Translation: CAYRLAGFTDTQYF. V gene TRBV7-3 combines with J gene TRBJ2-3, with TRBD2 matching 11 bases. This CDR3 is 14 amino acids long. J lost 2 bases, V lost 11 bases, and 6 bases had no gene match. The germline V gene has CDR1 SGHTA and CDR2 FQGTGA.

V and J are TRBV18 and TRBJ1-1; D is uncertain. Germline V gene lookup returns CDR1 KGHSH and CDR2 LQKENI. Trimming took 3 bases from V and 6 from J, leaving 14 bases between them. The length of the CDR3 is 14 residues. The CDR3 is CASSPDRRGAEAFF. The CDR3 bases are TGTGCCAGCTCACCCGACCGACGCGGCGCTGAAGCTTTCTTT.

The gene calls are TRBV7-9 and TRBJ2-1; 14 bases match TRBD2. CDR1 and CDR2 from the germline V gene are SEHNR and FQNEAQ (reference sequence). The CDR3 consists of 18 residues. Trimming took 4 bases from V and 9 from J; bases not matched to a gene: 14. CDR3 region: CASSSSTSGRAVVGEQFF. For the CDR3, the DNA is TGTGCCAGCAGCTCCTCGACTAGCGGGAGGGCCGTTGTTGGTGAGCAGTTCTTC. The entire variable domain, with the rest obtained from reference TRBV7-9 and TRBJ2-1, is as follows: DTGVSQNPRHKITKRGQNVTFRCDPISEHNRLYWYRQTLGQGPEFLTYFQNEAQLEKSRLLSDRFSAERPKGSFSTLEIQRTEQGDSAMYLCASSSSTSGRAVVGEQFFGPGTRLTVL.

The chain couples TRBV4-3 to TRBJ2-1; D uncertain. V lost 1 base and J 5 bases, leaving 6 bases between the germline ends. This CDR3 has 13 residues. Germline V gene data show CDR1 as LGHNA and CDR2 as YSLEER. The CDR3 region has the DNA TGCGCCAGCAGCCAAGGGCGAAACAATGAGCAGTTCTTC. It specifies CASSQGRNNEQFF.

This chain links TRBV28 with TRBJ2-3; D remains unclear. Trimming took 5 bases from V and 3 from J, leaving 15 bases between them. This CDR3 is 15 amino acids long. The germline V gene has CDR1 MDHEN and CDR2 SYDVKM. The chain's CDR3 is CASSRRPTPTDTQYF. The CDR3 DNA is TGTGCCAGCAGTCGCCGCCCAACCCCGACAGATACGCAGTATTTT.

The J gene is TRBJ2-3, the V gene TRBV9; D ambiguous. V lost 4 bases, J lost 4 bases, and 13 bases lay in between. The CDR3 totals 14 residues. Germline V gene data show CDR1 as SGDLS and CDR2 as YYNGEE. CDR3 sequence reads: CASSPHTVADTQYF. CDR3 nucleotides: TGTGCCAGCAGCCCCCATACGGTGGCAGATACGCAGTATTTT.

CDR3 protein: CASSEATASSGNTIYF. CDR3 in DNA: TGTGCCAGCAGCGAGGCGACAGCAAGCTCTGGAAACACCATATATTTT. V usage is TRBV9 and J usage is TRBJ1-3; tentatively, D is TRBD1 (5 bases). The germline V and J ends were trimmed by 3 bases and 0 bases, with 13 bases remaining between them. The CDR3 is 16 amino acids. Germline V gives CDR1 SGDLS, CDR2 YYNGEE.

V gene TRBV28 combines with J gene TRBJ1-2, with 7 nucleotides matching TRBD1. J lost 6 bases, V lost 6 bases, and 7 bases had no gene match. CDR3 length equals 13 residues. The germline V gene encodes CDR1 MDHEN and CDR2 SYDVKM. The CDR3 is CASRTQGTDGYTF. CDR3 nucleotides: TGTGCCAGCAGGACTCAGGGGACAGATGGCTACACCTTC.

CDR3 residues: CASSPLSGVEQYF. CDR3 nucleotide sequence: TGTGCCAGCTCACCACTATCAGGGGTCGAGCAGTACTTC. J is TRBJ2-7 and V is TRBV18; TRBD1 might be the D (6 bases). The CDR3 contains 13 residues. Looked up from germline, CDR1 is KGHSH and CDR2 is LQKENI. Trimming left V 1 base short and J 6 bases short, with 10 bases between.

This chain uses TRBV4-2 with TRBJ2-7; tentatively, D is TRBD1 (6 bases). CDR1 is LGHNA and CDR2 is YNFKEQ in the germline V gene. V was pared by 2 bases and J by 2 bases, with 13 bases between. The CDR3 is 15 residues long. CDR3: CASSQNHRDPYEQYF. CDR3 bases: TGTGCCAGCAGCCAAAACCACAGGGACCCCTACGAGCAGTACTTC.

V gene TRBV23-1 combines with J gene TRBJ2-2; weak D call: TRBD1 (6 bases). TRBV23-1 is known as an ORF, though its function is uncertain. The V gene lost 7 bases and the J gene lost 6 bases, with 9 bases spanning the gap. CDR3 length equals 12 residues. The CDR3 loop reads CASTRQAGELFF. The CDR3 DNA reads TGCGCCAGCACCCGACAGGCCGGGGAGCTGTTTTTT.

The chain joins TRBV19 to TRBJ2-1; 9 bases are shared with TRBD2. V was clipped by 2 bases and J by 3 bases; unmatched bases: 8. The CDR3 runs 17 residues. Germline V gene lookup returns CDR1 LNHDA and CDR2 SQIVND (reference sequence). The CDR3 DNA reads TGTGCCAGTAGTATACCACCCGGGACTAGCTTCTACAATGAGCAGTTCTTC. This sequence encodes CASSIPPGTSFYNEQFF.

The CDR3 region is CASRAQGMNTEAFF. As DNA, the CDR3 is TGTGCCAGCAGAGCCCAGGGGATGAACACTGAAGCTTTCTTT. The chain carries TRBV6-5 and TRBJ1-1, with TRBD1 as a possible D gene (6 bases). The V end lost 6 bases, the J end lost 0 bases, and 11 bases lay between the germline ends. This CDR3 comprises 14 residues. Germline assignment: CDR1 MNHEY and CDR2 SVGAGI.

Note on this clone: A junction boundary mismatches the germline segment, possibly from a read error. The V gene is TRBV4-1, the J gene TRBJ2-2; a possible D gene is TRBD2 (6 bases). The length of the CDR3 is 17 residues. Per the germline V gene, CDR1 is MGHRA and CDR2 is YSYEKL. CDR3 in amino acids: CASSQGRAGSNTGGLFF. CDR3 coding DNA: TGCGCCAGCAGCCAAGGGCGGGCAGGGTCGAACACCGGGGGGCTGTTTTTT.

The chain combines TRBV5-5 with TRBJ1-2, with 8 positions matching TRBD1. The CDR3 runs to 20 residues. Germline V gene sequence: CDR1 SGHKS, CDR2 YYEKEE (reference sequence). V gave up 2 bases and J gave up 3 bases; unmatched junction bases: 21. CDR3 coding DNA: TGTGCCAGCAGCTTTACCCTAGGCACCCTCGGCTTACAGGGGGACTATGGCTACACCTTC. It codes for CASSFTLGTLGLQGDYGYTF.

The genes are TRBV5-6 and TRBJ1-5; D is unclear. The length of the CDR3 is 11 residues. V was pared by 6 bases and J by 10 bases, with 11 bases between. The germline V gene encodes CDR1 SGHDT and CDR2 YYEEEE. The CDR3 protein is CASTGSIPQHF. For the CDR3, the DNA is TGTGCCAGCACCGGTTCTATTCCCCAGCATTTT.

The chain recombines TRBV11-2 with TRBJ2-5, with a tentative D call TRBD2 (5 bases). The CDR3 totals 12 residues. Germline V lookup: CDR1 SGHAT, CDR2 FQNNGV. The V end was cut by 5 bases, the J end by 7 bases, with 11 bases between. CDR3 DNA: TGTGCCAGCAGCCCAGAGGGAAGGACCCAGTACTTC. Protein product: CASSPEGRTQYF.

This chain links TRBV28 with TRBJ2-7; D is unclear. CDR1 and CDR2 from the germline V gene are MDHEN and SYDVKM. The CDR3 runs 14 residues. Trimming cost V 7 bases and J 1 base, with 14 bases left between them. Written as DNA, the CDR3 is TGTGCCAGCACTGGTCCCGACTCATCCTACGAGCAGTACTTC. It specifies CASTGPDSSYEQYF.

Notes on this clone: Germline is not matched at one junction end, which may reflect a read error. The chain uses TRBV2 and TRBJ1-5; 7 bases map to TRBD1. CDR1 is SNHLY, CDR2 FYNNEI, per germline. The CDR3 loop spans 18 amino acids. The CDR3 sequence: CASREGETGINSNQPQHF. The DNA of the CDR3 is TGTGCCAGCAGGGAAGGGGAGACAGGGATTAATAGCAATCAGCCCCAGCATTTT.

The rearrangement uses TRBV4-3 and TRBJ2-3; the D is unclear. Trimming took off 4 bases at V and 4 bases at J, with 9 bases between the two ends. The CDR3 sequence is 13 residues long. CDR1 and CDR2 (germline): LGHNA, YSLEER. CDR3 nucleotides: TGCGCCAGCAGCCCCCAAGGAGCAGATACGCAGTATTTT. Translated, it gives CASSPQGADTQYF.

The CDR3 nucleotides read TGTGCCAGCAGCGTAGACAGGGGGCTAAACACTGAAGCTTTCTTT. The encoded protein is CASSVDRGLNTEAFF. The J gene is TRBJ1-1, the V gene TRBV9; 9 bases fit TRBD1. CDR3 length: 15 residues. Germline V lookup: CDR1 SGDLS, CDR2 YYNGEE. The ends lost 0 bases at V and 2 bases at J; junction bases unmatched: 2.

As regards this clone: At the DNA level, this CDR3 is encoded by other sequences in the same sample as well. J is TRBJ2-7 and V is TRBV28; 7 nucleotides match TRBD1. The germline CDR1 and CDR2 sequences are MDHEN and SYDVKM. The trim removed 3 bases at V and 2 bases at J, leaving 4 bases unmatched. The CDR3 spans 14 residues. CDR3 in amino acids: CASSLWDSTYEQYF. Written as DNA, the CDR3 is TGTGCCAGCAGTTTGTGGGACAGTACCTACGAGCAGTACTTC. Complete variable domain (other parts from reference TRBV28 and TRBJ2-7): DVKVTQSSRYLVKRTGEKVFLECVQDMDHENMFWYRQDPGLGLRLIYFSYDVKMKEKGDIPEGYSVSREKKERFSLILESASTNQTSMYLCASSLWDSTYEQYFGPGTRLTVT.

The chain links TRBV28 to TRBJ1-1; the D gene is possibly TRBD1 (5 bases). V was pared by 5 bases and J by 5 bases, with 18 bases between. Germline V gene data show CDR1 as MDHEN and CDR2 as SYDVKM. The CDR3 loop spans 15 amino acids. This CDR3 reads CASSTPGEGRTEAFF. The CDR3 nucleotides read TGTGCCAGCAGTACCCCCGGGGAGGGGCGGACTGAAGCTTTCTTT. Supplemented by reference TRBV28 and TRBJ1-1, the full variable domain reads DVKVTQSSRYLVKRTGEKVFLECVQDMDHENMFWYRQDPGLGLRLIYFSYDVKMKEKGDIPEGYSVSREKKERFSLILESASTNQTSMYLCASSTPGEGRTEAFFGQGTRLTVV.